This T cell receptor beta chain was documented in a study of T cell responses to AZD1222 COVID-19 vaccine. Whole-study context: Pooled in the analysis were second doses at about 4 or about 12 weeks. General observations from the study: Targeting of unmutated variant regions was reportedly seen in nearly half of spike-specific TCRs. The sample set comprised mostly white British donors with more females, and clonal diversity was possibly underestimated. Without day 14 samples, only post-peak T cell repertoires were studied.

On this clone: Antigen: not known.

The table came from immunoSEQ multiplex PCR; TCRdb's copy has only in-frame clones and leaves some out. The sample includes under 300,000 clones, 85% to 95% seen only once; the top ten take 0.55%. Sample: peripheral blood, taken on day 0 of AZD1222 vaccination. This sequence was found in an adult in good health.

CDR3 sequence: CASSLGTDNQPQHF. CDR3 bases: TGTGCCAGCAGTTTAGGGACAGATAATCAGCCCCAGCATTTT. The chain uses TRBV28 and TRBJ1-5; 7 positions match TRBD1. Trimming at V came to 2 bases and at J to 4 bases, leaving 2 bases not matched to a gene. The CDR3 has 14 amino acids. The germline V gene encodes CDR1 MDHEN and CDR2 SYDVKM. Drawing the rest from reference TRBV28 and TRBJ1-5, the complete variable domain is DVKVTQSSRYLVKRTGEKVFLECVQDMDHENMFWYRQDPGLGLRLIYFSYDVKMKEKGDIPEGYSVSREKKERFSLILESASTNQTSMYLCASSLGTDNQPQHFGDGTRLSIL.